The sequence of this T cell receptor (beta chain) was determined in a study of T cells after yellow fever vaccination. Germline values: CDR1 SGHVS, CDR2 FNYEAQ. V lost 3 bases to trimming and J lost 3 bases; unmatched junction nucleotides: 8. The CDR3 runs 16 residues. Universal primer sites and UMIs were introduced during 5'RACE template-switching synthesis of TCR cDNA. In TCRdb, the 5' RACE reads were re-called with MiXCR into one record per CDR3 protein. The top ten hold about 16% of the sample, which has more than 450,000 distinct CDR3 sequences, around a fifth seen once. This clonotype has just a few counts.

The TCR was taken from a man aged 18 to 35 who received the YFV17D yellow fever vaccine. This chain connects TRBV7-6 to TRBJ2-1; 7 bases align to TRBD1. The specimen comprised PBMCs, sampled less than 25 days after the first yellow fever vaccination. This chain's CDR3 is CASSFLTGVLYNEQFF. The CDR3 DNA reads as TGTGCCAGCAGCTTCTTAACAGGGGTGCTCTACAATGAGCAGTTCTTC.